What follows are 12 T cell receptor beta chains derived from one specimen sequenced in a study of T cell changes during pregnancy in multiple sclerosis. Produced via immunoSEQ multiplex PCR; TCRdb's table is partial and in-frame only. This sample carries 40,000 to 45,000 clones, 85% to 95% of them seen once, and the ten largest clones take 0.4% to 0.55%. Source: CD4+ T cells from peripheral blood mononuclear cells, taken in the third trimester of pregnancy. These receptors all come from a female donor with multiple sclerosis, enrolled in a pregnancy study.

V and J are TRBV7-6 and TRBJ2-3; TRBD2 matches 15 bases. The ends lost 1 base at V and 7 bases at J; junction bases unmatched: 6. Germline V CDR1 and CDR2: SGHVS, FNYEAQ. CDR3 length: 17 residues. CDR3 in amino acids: CASSLGTSGRAVYTQYF. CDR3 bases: TGTGCCAGCAGCTTAGGGACTAGCGGGAGGGCCGTTTATACGCAGTATTTT.

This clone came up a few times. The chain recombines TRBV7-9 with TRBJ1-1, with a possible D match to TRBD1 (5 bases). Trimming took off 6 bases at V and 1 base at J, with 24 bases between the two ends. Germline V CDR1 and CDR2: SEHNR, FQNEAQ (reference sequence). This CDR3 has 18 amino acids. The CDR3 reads CASSPTILGGAANTEAFF. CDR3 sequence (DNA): TGTGCCAGCAGTCCGACTATCCTCGGGGGTGCGGCGAACACTGAAGCTTTCTTT. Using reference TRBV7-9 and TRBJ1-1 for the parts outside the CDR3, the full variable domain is DTGVSQNPRHKITKRGQNVTFRCDPISEHNRLYWYRQTLGQGPEFLTYFQNEAQLEKSRLLSDRFSAERPKGSFSTLEIQRTEQGDSAMYLCASSPTILGGAANTEAFFGQGTRLTVV.

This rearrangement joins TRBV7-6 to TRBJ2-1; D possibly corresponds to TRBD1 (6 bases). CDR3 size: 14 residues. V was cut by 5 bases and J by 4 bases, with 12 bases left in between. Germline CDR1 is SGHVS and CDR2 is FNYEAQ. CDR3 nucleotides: TGTGCCAGCAGCCAGGGGTCCAGTTACAATGAGCAGTTCTTC. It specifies CASSQGSSYNEQFF.

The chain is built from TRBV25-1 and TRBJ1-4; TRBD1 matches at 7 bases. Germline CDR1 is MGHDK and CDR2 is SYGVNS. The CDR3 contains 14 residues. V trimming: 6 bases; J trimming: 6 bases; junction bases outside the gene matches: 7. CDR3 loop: CASSLQGTDEKLFF. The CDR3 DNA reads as TGTGCCAGCAGCTTACAGGGGACGGATGAAAAACTGTTTTTT.

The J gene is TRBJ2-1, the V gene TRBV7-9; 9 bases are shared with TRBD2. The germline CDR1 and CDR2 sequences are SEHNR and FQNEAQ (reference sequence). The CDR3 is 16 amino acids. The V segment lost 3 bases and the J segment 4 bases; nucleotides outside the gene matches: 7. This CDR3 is CASSFLGREGYNEQFF. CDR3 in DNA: TGTGCCAGCAGCTTCCTCGGGCGGGAGGGGTACAATGAGCAGTTCTTC.

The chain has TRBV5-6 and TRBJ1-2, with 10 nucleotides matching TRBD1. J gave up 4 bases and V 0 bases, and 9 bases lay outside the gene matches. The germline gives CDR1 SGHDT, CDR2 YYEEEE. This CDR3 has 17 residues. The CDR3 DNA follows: TGTGCCAGCAGCTTGGGACAGGGGGCTTATGGGATCTATGGCTACACCTTC. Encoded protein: CASSLGQGAYGIYGYTF.

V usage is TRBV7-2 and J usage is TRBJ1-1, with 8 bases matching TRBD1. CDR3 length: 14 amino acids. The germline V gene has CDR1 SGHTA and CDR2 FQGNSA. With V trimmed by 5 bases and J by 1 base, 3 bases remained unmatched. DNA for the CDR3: TGTGCCAGCAGCCCCAGGGGGCCGAACACTGAAGCTTTCTTT. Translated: CASSPRGPNTEAFF.

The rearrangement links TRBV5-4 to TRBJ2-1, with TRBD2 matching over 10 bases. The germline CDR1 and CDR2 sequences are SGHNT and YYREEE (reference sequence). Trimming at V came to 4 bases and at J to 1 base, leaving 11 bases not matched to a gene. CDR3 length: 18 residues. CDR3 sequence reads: CASSGDGSGRLSYNEQFF. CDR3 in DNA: TGTGCCAGCAGCGGGGACGGTAGCGGGAGGCTATCCTACAATGAGCAGTTCTTC. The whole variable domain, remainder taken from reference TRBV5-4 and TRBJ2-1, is ETGVTQSPTHLIKTRGQQVTLRCSSQSGHNTVSWYQQALGQGPQFIFQYYREEENGRGNFPPRFSGLQFPNYSSELNVNALELDDSALYLCASSGDGSGRLSYNEQFFGPGTRLTVL.

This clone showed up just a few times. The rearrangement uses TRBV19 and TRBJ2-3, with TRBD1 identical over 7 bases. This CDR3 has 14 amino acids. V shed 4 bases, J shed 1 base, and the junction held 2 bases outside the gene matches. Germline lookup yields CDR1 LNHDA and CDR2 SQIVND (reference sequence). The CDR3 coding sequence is TGTGCCAGTAGTAAGGGGGCAGGCACAGATACGCAGTATTTT. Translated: CASSKGAGTDTQYF.

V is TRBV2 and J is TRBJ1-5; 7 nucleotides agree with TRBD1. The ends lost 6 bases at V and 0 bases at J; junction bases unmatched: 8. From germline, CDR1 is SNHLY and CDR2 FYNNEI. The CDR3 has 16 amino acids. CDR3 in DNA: TGTGCCAGCAGGATTACAGGGGACCGTAGCAATCAGCCCCAGCATTTT. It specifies CASRITGDRSNQPQHF.

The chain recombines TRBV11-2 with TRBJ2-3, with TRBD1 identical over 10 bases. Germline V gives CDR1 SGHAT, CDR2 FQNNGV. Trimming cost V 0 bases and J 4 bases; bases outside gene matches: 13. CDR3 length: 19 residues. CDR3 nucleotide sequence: TGTGCCAGCAGCTTAGATTCATTGGGACAGGGGATAGAGCCAGATACGCAGTATTTT. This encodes CASSLDSLGQGIEPDTQYF.

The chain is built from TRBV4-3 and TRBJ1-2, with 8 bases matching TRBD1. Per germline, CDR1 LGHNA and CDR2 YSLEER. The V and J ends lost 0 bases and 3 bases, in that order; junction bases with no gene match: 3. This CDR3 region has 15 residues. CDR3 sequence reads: CASSQEETGDYGYTF. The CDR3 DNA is TGCGCCAGCAGCCAAGAAGAGACAGGGGACTATGGCTACACCTTC.